Listed here is a single T cell receptor beta chain. Its antigen is unidentified. PCR was performed a second time for roughly 7 to 11 cycles using a sample-barcoded 5' primer and a J-beta primer mix. At least 2.5 million CDR3-containing paired-end reads were obtained per sample. From the 5' RACE reads, TCRdb called clonotypes with MiXCR, one entry per CDR3 protein. The sample carries roughly 800,000 distinct CDR3 sequences, 20% to 30% recorded once. This record belongs to a study of blood T cells in healthy people across ages. The study's findings and limits: It was not possible, with unsorted PBMCs, to conclusively compare naive and antigen-experienced cells.

V lost 5 bases, J lost 3 bases, and 5 bases stayed unmatched. The CDR3 is 14 residues long. This sample also appeared in a second study, on T cells of mothers and their children. That study reports: With unrelated pairs as the comparison, related mother-child pairs had a slightly higher overlap that was not significant.

Sequencing used blood. The receptor was derived from a boy between 5 and 17 years old in good health. V and J are TRBV12-3 or TRBV12-4 and TRBJ2-7; 9 bases agree with TRBD1. The CDR3 bases are TGTGCCAGCAGTCACAGGGGGCTACGCTACGAGCAGTACTTC. Protein product: CASSHRGLRYEQYF.